These T cell receptor beta chains were read from a single sample in a study of neoadjuvant anti-PD-1 for oral cavity cancer. Profiling relied on immunoSEQ multiplex PCR, and the TCRdb table lists in-frame clones only, not all of them. Altogether 15,000 or so clones are present, nearly 70% being singletons, with the ten largest covering under 3%. The input for sequencing was PBMCs, taken before nivolumab (anti-PD-1) treatment. These TCRs come from a person aged 35 to 85 with oral cavity squamous cell carcinoma. The CDR3 runs from the conserved cysteine through the conserved F or W. D genes are given only for firm matches. Not every row has a clone size; where given, it reads once, few, many or a size class.

>TRBV30|TRBJ2-3|-|TRBD2|13
TGTGCCTGGGTGCGGGAGAGCACAGATACGCAGTATTTT
CAWVRESTDTQYF
>TRBV6-5|TRBJ2-3|few|-|15
TGTGCCAGCAGTCCCCACCGGACAGTCGCAGATACGCAGTATTTT
CASSPHRTVADTQYF
>TRBV7-9|TRBJ1-2|few|TRBD1|14
TGTGCCAGCAGCCCCTTTACAGGGGACTATGGCTACACCTTC
CASSPFTGDYGYTF
>TRBV27|TRBJ2-7|-|-|14
TGTGCCAGCAGGAAGGGGGTTAGCTCCTACGAGCAGTACTTC
CASRKGVSSYEQYF
>TRBV5-1|TRBJ2-1|-|-|14
TGCGCCAGCAGCTTGGGACAAGCGATGGATGAGCAGTTCTTC
CASSLGQAMDEQFF
>TRBV27|TRBJ2-7|few|-|14
TGTGCCAGCAGTTTCGAGGGAGGCGGCTACGAGCAGTACTTC
CASSFEGGGYEQYF
>TRBV6-1|TRBJ2-2|-|TRBD2|15
TGTGCCAGCAGACTCTCGGGAGGGGTAACCGGGGAGCTGTTTTTT
CASRLSGGVTGELFF
>TRBV20-1|TRBJ2-1|-|-|11
TGCAGTGCTACTGGTTACAATGAGCAGTTCTTC
CSATGYNEQFF
>TRBV19|TRBJ1-1|few|-|14
TGTGCCAGTAGTATCCAGGGGATGAACACTGAAGCTTTCTTT
CASSIQGMNTEAFF
>TRBV27|TRBJ1-3|few|-|18
TGTGCCAGCAGTTATCAACCGGGACATCCGAGCTCTGGAAACACCATATATTTT
CASSYQPGHPSSGNTIYF
>TRBV2|TRBJ2-2|-|TRBD1|14
TGTGCCAGCGCGGGACAGGGGAACACCGGGGAGCTGTTTTTT
CASAGQGNTGELFF
>TRBV5-5|TRBJ2-1|-|TRBD2|16
TGTGCCAGCAGGGGCGGGACTAGCGGGAATATAAATGAGCAGTTCTTC
CASRGGTSGNINEQFF
>TRBV7-9|TRBJ2-5|few|-|14
TGTGCCAGCAGCGAGGACCTGGGGCAAGAGACCCAGTACTTC
CASSEDLGQETQYF
>TRBV30|TRBJ2-5|-|TRBD1|14
TGTGCCTGGACCCCCGGACAGGGTTGGGAGACCCAGTACTTC
CAWTPGQGWETQYF
>TRBV11-2|TRBJ1-5|few|TRBD1|14
TGTGCCAGCAGCCCCGGACAGGGTGGCCAGCCCCAGCATTTT
CASSPGQGGQPQHF
>TRBV6-6|TRBJ1-5|-|TRBD1|14
TGTGCCAGCAGTTTGGACAGGACCAATCAGCCCCAGCATTTT
CASSLDRTNQPQHF
>TRBV5-1|TRBJ2-3|-|-|13
TGCGCCAGCAGCTTGGAGGGCGGGGATACGCAGTATTTT
CASSLEGGDTQYF
>TRBV6-6|TRBJ1-1|-|-|16
TGTGCCAGCAGTAAGGGCCCGACGGGGATGAACACTGAAGCTTTCTTT
CASSKGPTGMNTEAFF
>TRBV6-1|TRBJ2-4|-|-|15
TGTGCCAGCAGTACGGAGAGGGTTGCCAAAAACATTCAGTACTTC
CASSTERVAKNIQYF
>TRBV30|TRBJ2-5|-|-|18
TGTGCCTGGAGTGTACGGAGTAGGATGGGGGGCGTTTCGGAGACCCAGTACTTC
CAWSVRSRMGGVSETQYF
>TRBV7-9|TRBJ2-7|few|-|15
TGTGCCAGCAGCTTAATTGACCCCGGCCCACTCGAGCAGTACTTC
CASSLIDPGPLEQYF
>TRBV11-2|TRBJ2-2|-|TRBD2|15
TGTGCCAGCAGCCAACTGGCGGGAGGGTCGGGGGAGCTGTTTTTT
CASSQLAGGSGELFF
>TRBV4-1|TRBJ2-7|-|TRBD1|15
TGCGCCAGCAGCCTCCACAGGGGGTCATCCTACGAGCAGTACTTC
CASSLHRGSSYEQYF
>TRBV5-6|TRBJ1-3|-|-|17
TGTGCCAGCAGCACCCCGGGTACAGGGTGGTCTGGAAACACCATATATTTT
CASSTPGTGWSGNTIYF
>TRBV11-3|TRBJ2-3|-|-|12
TGTGCCAGCAGCCTCCAGCCAGATACGCAGTATTTT
CASSLQPDTQYF
>TRBV5-4|TRBJ2-2|few|TRBD2|16
TGTGCTTCATCCAGACTAGCGGGAGTGGAAACCGGGGAGCTGTTTTTT
CASSRLAGVETGELFF
>TRBV28|TRBJ2-7|-|TRBD1|14
TGTGCCAGCAGAGCACAGGGGATCTCCTACGAGCAGTACTTC
CASRAQGISYEQYF
>TRBV30|TRBJ2-2|-|TRBD1|19
TGTGCCTGGAGTGTACTGAGACAGGGTAGTATTGTGGGTCCCGGGGAGCTGTTTTTT
CAWSVLRQGSIVGPGELFF
>TRBV2|TRBJ2-4|-|TRBD1|13
TGTGCCAGCAGTTCGGACAGGAAAAACATTCAGTACTTC
CASSSDRKNIQYF
>TRBV10-3|TRBJ1-5|once|-|14
TGTGCCATCAGTGAGGGTCTAGGGGCACAGCCCCAGCATTTT
CAISEGLGAQPQHF
>TRBV20-1|TRBJ2-7|-|-|11
TGCAGTGCTAGAGCGGTCCACGAGCAGTACTTC
CSARAVHEQYF
>TRBV30|TRBJ2-3|-|-|14
TGTGCCTGGAGTGGTGAGGGTCTCACAGATACGCAGTATTTT
CAWSGEGLTDTQYF
>TRBV20-1|TRBJ1-5|-|-|11
TGCAGTGCTAGAGAGGATGGGCCCCAGCATTTT
CSAREDGPQHF
>TRBV4-2|TRBJ2-2|-|-|16
TGTGCCAGCAGCCAAGATCAAATTCGACGAGCCGGGGAGCTGTTTTTT
CASSQDQIRRAGELFF
>TRBV10-2|TRBJ1-2|-|-|16
TGCGCCAGCAAGGGGGAGGCCCGCGCCCCCAACTATGGCTACACCTTC
CASKGEARAPNYGYTF
>TRBV28|TRBJ1-1|few|-|11
TGTGCCAGCAGCCCAAACACTGAAGCTTTCTTT
CASSPNTEAFF
>TRBV28|TRBJ1-4|-|-|13
TGTGCCAGCAGTTTAGGAGGGGTCGAAAAACTGTTTTTT
CASSLGGVEKLFF
>TRBV6-5|TRBJ2-3|-|TRBD2|16
TGTGCCAGCAGTTACTTAGCGGGAAGAGGGACAGATACGCAGTATTTT
CASSYLAGRGTDTQYF
>TRBV7-3|TRBJ2-1|-|TRBD2|16
TGTGCCAGCAGCTTAGGGGGGACTAGCGCTTTCAATGAGCAGTTCTTC
CASSLGGTSAFNEQFF
>TRBV6-6|TRBJ1-5|-|-|14
TGTGCCAGCAGCCTTGTGGGGATAGAGCAGCCCCAGCATTTT
CASSLVGIEQPQHF
>TRBV5-6|TRBJ1-1|-|TRBD1|16
TGTGCCAGCAGCTTGGGACAGGGGATTATGAACACTGAAGCTTTCTTT
CASSLGQGIMNTEAFF